The present TCR beta chain was sequenced within a study of resident and recirculating memory T cells in vitiligo. Study-wide background: Epidermis came from shave biopsies of lesional and nonlesional sites, plus PBMCs.

In germline, CDR1 is KGHSH, CDR2 LQKENI. The V end was cut by 6 bases, the J end by 0 bases, with 15 bases between. This CDR3 contains 15 residues. The table came from immunoSEQ multiplex PCR; TCRdb's copy has only in-frame clones and leaves some out. The sample shows tens of thousands of clones, about 89% of them seen only once. The count of this clone is one. The antigen remains undetermined. Points from the study as a whole: No single dominant TCR clone appeared; lesion clonality varied.

Confetti depigmentation, marking active vitiligo, was absent in these patients. No vitiligo treatment was given during the prior three months. The rearrangement links TRBV18 to TRBJ2-7; tentative D call: TRBD1 (5 bases). The sequence was obtained from a male donor with vitiligo. Sequenced input: blood. Here the CDR3 reads CASSPRLDTSYEQYF. The CDR3 DNA sequence: TGTGCCAGCTCCCCGCGATTGGACACCTCCTACGAGCAGTACTTC. Together with reference TRBV18 and TRBJ2-7, the CDR3 gives the full variable domain: NAGVMQNPRHLVRRRGQEARLRCSPMKGHSHVYWYRQLPEEGLKFMVYLQKENIIDESGMPKERFSAEFPKEGPSILRIQQVVRGDSAAYFCASSPRLDTSYEQYFGPGTRLTVT.